This T cell receptor (beta chain) originates from a study of blood T cell repertoires in COVID-19. Looking at the study overall: COVID-19 samples from acute and convalescent phases originated in the United States, Italy and Spain.

This clone was seen just once. Trimming removed 7 bases at V and 4 bases at J, with 11 bases between. Germline V gene data show CDR1 as MNHEY and CDR2 as SVGAGI. This CDR3 has 13 residues. As processed by the authors: Estimation of nucleated cell counts was performed using reference gene primer amplification. TCRdb's copy holds only in-frame clones and misses some; the assay was immunoSEQ multiplex PCR. V, J and clone size reflect that table, while D and trimming were determined from the DNA. The sample records about 84,000 clones, 80% to 90% being singletons. The rearrangement joins TRBV6-5 to TRBJ1-5; maybe TRBD1 (6 bases). The clonotype comes from a man at least 80 years old with active or convalescent COVID-19. The material sequenced was peripheral blood. CDR3 bases: TGTGCCAGCAAAGGACAGATGAATCAGCCCCAGCATTTT. This translates into CASKGQMNQPQHF.